This T cell receptor beta chain was captured in a study of regulatory T cells in long-lasting Graves disease. A note on this clonotype: One base separates it from a far larger clone, so it is likely a read error.

J lost 6 bases, V lost 2 bases, and 5 bases had no gene match. Looked up from germline, CDR1 is MRHNA and CDR2 is SNTAGT. The CDR3 spans 15 residues. The time point here: newly diagnosed GD, antithyroid drugs for less than 3 months. The TCR library was made from RNA extracted from PBMCs. By American Thyroid Association guidelines, Graves' disease was diagnosed in the cohort. Building of the TCR beta libraries involved iRepertoire HTBI primers and Arm-PCR of CDR3 regions. MiXCR, run by TCRdb on the multiplex PCR reads, gives a single entry per CDR3 protein. The profile shows approximately 390,000 distinct CDR3 sequences, around 15% of them singletons. The sample was also reused in another study, on T cells in Graves' hyperthyroidism and ophthalmopathy. From that study: Uncontrolled infection, other autoimmune disease, pregnancy or lactation barred patients from enrollment.

V and J are TRBV6-4 and TRBJ2-1; 9 nucleotides agree with TRBD1. Sequences were derived from peripheral blood mononuclear cells (PBMCs), sampled at new diagnosis, from a patient treated with antithyroid drugs. The TCR comes from a woman aged 18-35 years with Graves disease. CDR3 sequence: CASSDRQGGFNEQFF. The CDR3 DNA reads as TGTGCCAGCAGTGACCGACAGGGGGGGTTCAATGAGCAGTTCTTC.